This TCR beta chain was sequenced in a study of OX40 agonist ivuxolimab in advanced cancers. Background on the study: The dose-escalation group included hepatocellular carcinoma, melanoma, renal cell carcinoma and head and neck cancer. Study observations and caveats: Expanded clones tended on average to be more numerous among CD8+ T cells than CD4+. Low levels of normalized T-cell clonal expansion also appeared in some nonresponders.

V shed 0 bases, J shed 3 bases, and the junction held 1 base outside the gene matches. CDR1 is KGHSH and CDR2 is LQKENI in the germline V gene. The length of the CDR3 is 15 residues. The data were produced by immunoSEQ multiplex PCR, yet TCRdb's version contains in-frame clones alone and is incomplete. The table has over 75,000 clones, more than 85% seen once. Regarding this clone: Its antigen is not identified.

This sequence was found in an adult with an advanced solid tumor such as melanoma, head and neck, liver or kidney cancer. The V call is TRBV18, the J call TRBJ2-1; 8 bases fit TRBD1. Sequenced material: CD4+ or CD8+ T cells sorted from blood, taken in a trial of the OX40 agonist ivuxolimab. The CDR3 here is CASSPPTGDYNEQFF. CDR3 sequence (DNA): TGTGCCAGCTCACCACCGACAGGGGACTACAATGAGCAGTTCTTC.